A selection of T cell receptor beta chains follows, all from one sample in a study of blood T cell repertoires in COVID-19. Sequencing used immunoSEQ multiplex PCR; TCRdb keeps in-frame clones, though not all of them. The data show hundreds of thousands of clones, approximately 90% seen once. Sequencing input: peripheral blood. Receptors were obtained from a woman aged 18-29 years who had recovered from COVID-19. Both conserved end residues are part of each CDR3. A D gene is named only where the DNA matches it firmly. Not all rows give a size; the values are once, few, many and, for expanded clones, a class.

clone_size: .
j_call: TRBJ1-6
cdr3_length: 11
v_call: TRBV5-1
d_call: .
cdr3_nt: TGCGCCAGCAGCTTCTATTCACCCCTCCACTTT
cdr3_aa: CASSFYSPLHF

clone_size: .
j_call: TRBJ2-3
cdr3_length: 14
v_call: TRBV3-1/TRBV3-2
d_call: .
cdr3_nt: TGTGCCAGCAGCCGCGAGGGCTCACTTTATACGCAGTATTTT
cdr3_aa: CASSREGSLYTQYF

clone_size: .
j_call: TRBJ2-3
cdr3_length: 16
v_call: TRBV5-1
d_call: TRBD2
cdr3_nt: TGCGCCAGCAGCTTGGCTCTAGCGGGATTGGTAGATACGCAGTATTTT
cdr3_aa: CASSLALAGLVDTQYF

clone_size: .
j_call: TRBJ1-1
cdr3_length: 13
v_call: TRBV10-2
d_call: .
cdr3_nt: TGCGCCAGCAGGGGGGGTTCTCTCACTGAAGCTTTCTTT
cdr3_aa: CASRGGSLTEAFF

clone_size: .
j_call: TRBJ2-3
cdr3_length: 17
v_call: TRBV6-6
d_call: TRBD2
cdr3_nt: TGTGCCAGCAGTCCACTCGCGCAGCGGGAGAGTCGAGATACGCAGTATTTT
cdr3_aa: CASSPLAQRESRDTQYF

clone_size: .
j_call: TRBJ1-1
cdr3_length: 15
v_call: TRBV7-7
d_call: .
cdr3_nt: TGTGCCAGCAGTCCTCAACCCGTCGGGAACACTGAAGCTTTCTTT
cdr3_aa: CASSPQPVGNTEAFF

clone_size: .
j_call: TRBJ1-5
cdr3_length: 13
v_call: TRBV12-3/TRBV12-4
d_call: .
cdr3_nt: TGTGCCAGCTCAAGTAAAGGGGCACAGCCCCAGCATTTT
cdr3_aa: CASSSKGAQPQHF

clone_size: .
j_call: TRBJ1-3
cdr3_length: 15
v_call: TRBV19
d_call: .
cdr3_nt: TGTGCCAGTAGTACAGGGCTTTACTCTGGAAACACCATATATTTT
cdr3_aa: CASSTGLYSGNTIYF

clone_size: .
j_call: TRBJ2-3
cdr3_length: 16
v_call: TRBV5-1
d_call: .
cdr3_nt: TGCGCCAGCAGCTTGGGGAGCACCCCCCGAGGAGATACGCAGTATTTT
cdr3_aa: CASSLGSTPRGDTQYF

clone_size: .
j_call: TRBJ2-3
cdr3_length: 17
v_call: TRBV4-1
d_call: TRBD2
cdr3_nt: TGCGCCAGCAGCCGACGTACGGGACTAGCGGCCACAGATACGCAGTATTTT
cdr3_aa: CASSRRTGLAATDTQYF

clone_size: .
j_call: TRBJ1-1
cdr3_length: 13
v_call: TRBV28
d_call: TRBD1
cdr3_nt: TGTGCCAGCATTACGACAGGGGGCACTGAAGCTTTCTTT
cdr3_aa: CASITTGGTEAFF

clone_size: .
j_call: TRBJ1-5
cdr3_length: 15
v_call: TRBV19
d_call: TRBD1
cdr3_nt: TGTGCCAGTAGCGGGACAGGGTTTGGCAATCAGCCCCAGCATTTT
cdr3_aa: CASSGTGFGNQPQHF

clone_size: .
j_call: TRBJ2-4
cdr3_length: 14
v_call: TRBV7-2
d_call: .
cdr3_nt: TGTGCCAGCAGCCAGGAACAGGTGCTAAACATTCAGTACTTC
cdr3_aa: CASSQEQVLNIQYF

clone_size: .
j_call: TRBJ1-1
cdr3_length: 13
v_call: TRBV19
d_call: TRBD1
cdr3_nt: TGTGCCACGGGACAGGGTCGGGGGACTGAAGCTTTCTTT
cdr3_aa: CATGQGRGTEAFF

clone_size: .
j_call: TRBJ1-1
cdr3_length: 15
v_call: TRBV5-6
d_call: .
cdr3_nt: TGTGCCAGCCCTACCCCGGGGGGGGGCTTGACTGAAGCTTTCTTT
cdr3_aa: CASPTPGGGLTEAFF

clone_size: .
j_call: TRBJ1-1
cdr3_length: 14
v_call: TRBV7-2
d_call: .
cdr3_nt: TGTGCCAGCAGCCCTCTCGGGGGGCACACTGAAGCTTTCTTT
cdr3_aa: CASSPLGGHTEAFF

clone_size: once
j_call: TRBJ2-3
cdr3_length: 16
v_call: TRBV15
d_call: .
cdr3_nt: TGTGCCACCAGCAGAGATCGTCGGGGGGCAGCAGATACGCAGTATTTT
cdr3_aa: CATSRDRRGAADTQYF

clone_size: .
j_call: TRBJ1-6
cdr3_length: 16
v_call: TRBV5-1
d_call: TRBD1
cdr3_nt: TGCGCCAGCAGCTCGGGGGCAGGGGGCCTTAATTCACCCCTCCACTTT
cdr3_aa: CASSSGAGGLNSPLHF

clone_size: once
j_call: TRBJ2-3
cdr3_length: 13
v_call: TRBV5-4
d_call: .
cdr3_nt: TGTGCCAGCAGCTTATGGCAGACAGATACGCAGTATTTT
cdr3_aa: CASSLWQTDTQYF

clone_size: .
j_call: TRBJ1-1
cdr3_length: 15
v_call: TRBV19
d_call: TRBD1
cdr3_nt: TGTGCCAGTAGTCCGGGACAGGGGACGAACACTGAAGCTTTCTTT
cdr3_aa: CASSPGQGTNTEAFF

clone_size: .
j_call: TRBJ2-3
cdr3_length: 16
v_call: TRBV7-7
d_call: .
cdr3_nt: TGTGCCAGCAGCTTAAGCGCAGGGACTAGCACAGATACGCAGTATTTT
cdr3_aa: CASSLSAGTSTDTQYF

clone_size: once
j_call: TRBJ1-4
cdr3_length: 16
v_call: TRBV28
d_call: .
cdr3_nt: TGTGCCAGCAGTTTGGACGGGGTATCAACTAATGAAAAACTGTTTTTT
cdr3_aa: CASSLDGVSTNEKLFF

clone_size: .
j_call: TRBJ1-6
cdr3_length: 12
v_call: TRBV12-3/TRBV12-4
d_call: .
cdr3_nt: TGTGCCAGCAGTTTAGCGGGCGGGCCCCTCCACTTT
cdr3_aa: CASSLAGGPLHF

clone_size: .
j_call: TRBJ2-2
cdr3_length: 12
v_call: TRBV27
d_call: .
cdr3_nt: TGTGCCAGCAGATTACAGGGCGGGGAGCTGTTTTTT
cdr3_aa: CASRLQGGELFF

clone_size: .
j_call: TRBJ2-3
cdr3_length: 15
v_call: TRBV7-8
d_call: .
cdr3_nt: TGTGCCAGCAGCTTAGCGAGGGGGAGTGCAGATACGCAGTATTTT
cdr3_aa: CASSLARGSADTQYF

clone_size: .
j_call: TRBJ1-4
cdr3_length: 17
v_call: TRBV4-3
d_call: TRBD1
cdr3_nt: TGCGCCAGCAGCCTTCCGGGACAGGGGAGTCATAATGAAAAACTGTTTTTT
cdr3_aa: CASSLPGQGSHNEKLFF

clone_size: .
j_call: TRBJ2-1
cdr3_length: 14
v_call: TRBV9
d_call: TRBD2
cdr3_nt: TGTGCCAGCAGCCCGAGGACTAGCGCGAGTGAGCAGTTCTTC
cdr3_aa: CASSPRTSASEQFF

clone_size: .
j_call: TRBJ1-5
cdr3_length: 15
v_call: TRBV7-6
d_call: TRBD1
cdr3_nt: TGTGCCAGCAGCTTAAGGACAGGGGGTAATCAGCCCCAGCATTTT
cdr3_aa: CASSLRTGGNQPQHF

clone_size: .
j_call: TRBJ1-3
cdr3_length: 13
v_call: TRBV7-8
d_call: .
cdr3_nt: TGTGCCAGCAGCACAGGGCCCCTAAACACCATATATTTT
cdr3_aa: CASSTGPLNTIYF

clone_size: .
j_call: TRBJ2-3
cdr3_length: 15
v_call: TRBV3-1/TRBV3-2
d_call: .
cdr3_nt: TGTGCCAGCAGCCATCCCACGGCGGGCAAAGATACGCAGTATTTT
cdr3_aa: CASSHPTAGKDTQYF

clone_size: .
j_call: TRBJ2-1
cdr3_length: 18
v_call: TRBV14
d_call: .
cdr3_nt: TGTGCCAGCAGCCCAAGGGGGTTCGCAGGGGTGACCTACAATGAGCAGTTCTTC
cdr3_aa: CASSPRGFAGVTYNEQFF

clone_size: .
j_call: TRBJ1-2
cdr3_length: 15
v_call: TRBV15
d_call: .
cdr3_nt: TGTGCCACCAGCAGAGAGGGAGGTTCTAACTATGGCTACACCTTC
cdr3_aa: CATSREGGSNYGYTF

clone_size: .
j_call: TRBJ2-3
cdr3_length: 16
v_call: TRBV25-1
d_call: TRBD2
cdr3_nt: TGTGCCAGCAGTGTTACAAGCGGGGGTAGCACAGATACGCAGTATTTT
cdr3_aa: CASSVTSGGSTDTQYF

clone_size: .
j_call: TRBJ2-2
cdr3_length: 16
v_call: TRBV13
d_call: TRBD2
cdr3_nt: TGTGCCAGCCTCCTAGCGGAGCTAGCGGGAACCGGGGAGCTGTTTTTT
cdr3_aa: CASLLAELAGTGELFF

clone_size: .
j_call: TRBJ2-4
cdr3_length: 18
v_call: TRBV11-3
d_call: .
cdr3_nt: TGTGCCAGCAGCCCGCGAGGATTCGGGGGAGAGGCTAAAAACATTCAGTACTTC
cdr3_aa: CASSPRGFGGEAKNIQYF

clone_size: once
j_call: TRBJ2-1
cdr3_length: 15
v_call: TRBV29-1
d_call: TRBD2
cdr3_nt: TGCAGCGTTGAAGGGGGGACTAGCGGCTACAATGAGCAGTTCTTC
cdr3_aa: CSVEGGTSGYNEQFF

clone_size: .
j_call: TRBJ1-2
cdr3_length: 14
v_call: TRBV6-5
d_call: .
cdr3_nt: TGTGCCAGCAGTTACGGGCGGCGGGACTATGGCTACACCTTC
cdr3_aa: CASSYGRRDYGYTF

clone_size: .
j_call: TRBJ1-6
cdr3_length: 17
v_call: TRBV7-2
d_call: TRBD1
cdr3_nt: TGTGCCAGCAGCTTAAGGACAGGAGTAGGCTATAATTCACCCCTCCACTTT
cdr3_aa: CASSLRTGVGYNSPLHF

clone_size: once
j_call: TRBJ1-5
cdr3_length: 14
v_call: TRBV10-3
d_call: TRBD1
cdr3_nt: TGTGCCATCGCGAGAACGACAGGGCCTCAGCCCCAGCATTTT
cdr3_aa: CAIARTTGPQPQHF

clone_size: .
j_call: TRBJ2-5
cdr3_length: 14
v_call: TRBV5-5
d_call: TRBD1
cdr3_nt: TGTGCCAGCAGCCCGGGACAGGGCGCGCAGACCCAGTACTTC
cdr3_aa: CASSPGQGAQTQYF

clone_size: .
j_call: TRBJ1-5
cdr3_length: 16
v_call: TRBV28
d_call: TRBD1
cdr3_nt: TGTGCCAGCAGTTTATGGGACAGGGGACCTTATCAGCCCCAGCATTTT
cdr3_aa: CASSLWDRGPYQPQHF

clone_size: .
j_call: TRBJ2-1
cdr3_length: 19
v_call: TRBV7-2
d_call: TRBD1
cdr3_nt: TGTGCCAGCAGCTTCCCGGGACAGGGGGCAGGTCTAGACTACAATGAGCAGTTCTTC
cdr3_aa: CASSFPGQGAGLDYNEQFF

clone_size: .
j_call: TRBJ2-1
cdr3_length: 14
v_call: TRBV23-1
d_call: .
cdr3_nt: TGCGCCAGCAGTCAATTCTTCGAGGACAATGAGCAGTTCTTC
cdr3_aa: CASSQFFEDNEQFF

clone_size: .
j_call: TRBJ2-3
cdr3_length: 14
v_call: TRBV11-2
d_call: .
cdr3_nt: TGTGCCAGCAGCTTAGTGGCTAGCACAGATACGCAGTATTTT
cdr3_aa: CASSLVASTDTQYF

clone_size: .
j_call: TRBJ1-2
cdr3_length: 14
v_call: TRBV27
d_call: .
cdr3_nt: TGTGCCAGCAGTTTCAACGGGAATGTCTATGGCTACACCTTC
cdr3_aa: CASSFNGNVYGYTF

clone_size: .
j_call: TRBJ1-2
cdr3_length: 15
v_call: TRBV5-4
d_call: .
cdr3_nt: TGTGCCAGCAGCTTTAGGGGGAGAGAGCACTATGGCTACACCTTC
cdr3_aa: CASSFRGREHYGYTF

clone_size: .
j_call: TRBJ1-2
cdr3_length: 12
v_call: TRBV7-9
d_call: TRBD1
cdr3_nt: TGTGCCAGCAGCCCTACGGGACAGACAGACACCTTC
cdr3_aa: CASSPTGQTDTF

clone_size: .
j_call: TRBJ1-1
cdr3_length: 15
v_call: TRBV5-4
d_call: .
cdr3_nt: TGTGCCAGCAGCTTGGTGACAGCCAGGAACACTGAAGCTTTCTTT
cdr3_aa: CASSLVTARNTEAFF

clone_size: .
j_call: TRBJ1-5
cdr3_length: 12
v_call: TRBV29-1
d_call: TRBD1
cdr3_nt: TGCAGCGTCGAACAGGGGGATCAGCCCCAGCATTTT
cdr3_aa: CSVEQGDQPQHF

clone_size: few
j_call: TRBJ2-1
cdr3_length: 15
v_call: TRBV4-3
d_call: TRBD2
cdr3_nt: TGCGCCAGCAGCCAGATAGCGGGAAGCTACAATGAGCAGTTCTTC
cdr3_aa: CASSQIAGSYNEQFF

clone_size: .
j_call: TRBJ2-1
cdr3_length: 14
v_call: TRBV9
d_call: .
cdr3_nt: TGTGCCAGCAGTGCTCGCGCGGGCTACAATGAGCAGTTCTTC
cdr3_aa: CASSARAGYNEQFF

clone_size: .
j_call: TRBJ2-1
cdr3_length: 18
v_call: TRBV27
d_call: TRBD1
cdr3_nt: TGTGCCAGCAGGCCGGGACAGGGAACTCCTAAGGGCTACAATGAGCAGTTCTTC
cdr3_aa: CASRPGQGTPKGYNEQFF

clone_size: .
j_call: TRBJ1-2
cdr3_length: 17
v_call: TRBV13
d_call: TRBD1
cdr3_nt: TGTGCCAGCCGAATTGGGGACAGGGCTCGCGATAACTATGGCTACACCTTC
cdr3_aa: CASRIGDRARDNYGYTF

clone_size: .
j_call: TRBJ1-1
cdr3_length: 17
v_call: TRBV7-6
d_call: TRBD1
cdr3_nt: TGTGCCAGCAGCCCGAGACAGGGGGTAAAAACCAACACTGAAGCTTTCTTT
cdr3_aa: CASSPRQGVKTNTEAFF

clone_size: .
j_call: TRBJ2-2
cdr3_length: 18
v_call: TRBV7-8
d_call: .
cdr3_nt: TGTGCCAGCAGCTTACGGGGGTTAGCGGCCCTGGGCACCGGGGAGCTGTTTTTT
cdr3_aa: CASSLRGLAALGTGELFF

clone_size: .
j_call: TRBJ1-1
cdr3_length: 14
v_call: TRBV30
d_call: TRBD1
cdr3_nt: TGTGCCTGGAGAATATGGGGACAGGGCCTCGAAGCTTTCTTT
cdr3_aa: CAWRIWGQGLEAFF

clone_size: .
j_call: TRBJ2-1
cdr3_length: 13
v_call: TRBV12-3/TRBV12-4
d_call: .
cdr3_nt: TGTGCCAGCAGTACGGGACTGTTTAGTGAGCAGTTCTTC
cdr3_aa: CASSTGLFSEQFF